This record concerns one T cell receptor (beta chain) sequence. Its antigen remains unidentified. These data come from a study of T cells in localized non-small cell lung cancer. CDR1 is SGHNT and CDR2 is YENEEA in the germline V gene. The CDR3 spans 16 residues. V was trimmed by 4 bases and J by 0 bases, leaving 14 bases between them. Whole-study results and caveats: Adjacent lung exhibited a median of approximately 50 among the 100 most abundant tumor clones.

Some clones are missing from TCRdb's copy, which holds only in-frame ones; the method was immunoSEQ multiplex PCR. The top ten hold around 31% of the sample, which has 8,500 or so clones, 87% seen once. The chain couples TRBV11-3 to TRBJ2-3, with D perhaps matching TRBD2 (5 bases). The sample here was peripheral blood, taken before any cancer treatment. This TCR was recovered from a male donor at least 60 years old with stage III lung adenocarcinoma. The CDR3 is CASSYWTQTSTDTQYF. The CDR3 DNA follows: TGTGCCAGCAGCTATTGGACTCAAACTAGCACAGATACGCAGTATTTT.